This section outlines one T cell receptor beta chain sequence together with its context. The antigen is not known. Its ends do not fully match the called genes, so a read error is possible. The sample originates from a study of post-analysis software for immune sequencing data. The TCR beta cDNA libraries carried unique molecular identifiers. MiXCR, run by TCRdb on the PCR reads, gives a single entry per CDR3 protein. The sample lists about 200,000 distinct CDR3 sequences, approximately 29% occurring once. Study results and limitations: Among a few TRBV segments more frequent in patients than controls were TRBV5-6, TRBV5-1 and TRBV20-1. Patients with multiple sclerosis recorded significantly lower normalized Chao1 diversity than controls, the study found.

The CDR3 is 11 residues long. Germline-derived CDR1 and CDR2 are SGHVS and FQNEAQ. Sequenced sample: blood. This TCR was recovered from a girl aged 2-17 years with multiple sclerosis. The rearrangement uses TRBV7-8 and TRBJ2-5; tentative D call: TRBD1 (6 bases). Here the CDR3 reads CASSFGQTRYF. DNA of the CDR3: TGTGCCAGCAGCTTTGGACAGACCCGGTACTTC. The full variable domain, its missing parts supplied by reference TRBV7-8 and TRBJ2-5, is GAGVSQSPRYKVAKRGQDVALRCDPISGHVSLFWYQQALGQGPEFLTYFQNEAQLDKSGLPSDRFFAERPEGSVSTLKIQRTQQEDSAVYLCASSFGQTRYFGPGTRLLVL.